This TCR beta chain was documented in a study of blood T cell repertoires in COVID-19. About the research overall: PBMCs, B-cell-depleted T cells, or T cells were the source of the cDNA or gDNA that made up the material.

Repertoires were generated with immunoSEQ multiplex PCR, while TCRdb's copy carries only in-frame clones and drops some. The sample includes about 410,000 clones, roughly 86% of them seen just once. Germline V gives CDR1 SGHRS, CDR2 YFSETQ. V dropped 2 bases and J dropped 7; count of bases not matched to a gene: 4. There are 14 residues in the CDR3. Sequenced input: PBMCs or T cells enriched from blood (not recorded which). V and J are TRBV5-1 and TRBJ1-4; 8 bases line up with TRBD1. This TCR derives from a woman under 40 who had recovered from COVID-19. The CDR3 here is CASSFGTGGEKLFF. The CDR3 coding sequence is TGCGCCAGCAGCTTCGGGACAGGAGGTGAAAAACTGTTTTTT.